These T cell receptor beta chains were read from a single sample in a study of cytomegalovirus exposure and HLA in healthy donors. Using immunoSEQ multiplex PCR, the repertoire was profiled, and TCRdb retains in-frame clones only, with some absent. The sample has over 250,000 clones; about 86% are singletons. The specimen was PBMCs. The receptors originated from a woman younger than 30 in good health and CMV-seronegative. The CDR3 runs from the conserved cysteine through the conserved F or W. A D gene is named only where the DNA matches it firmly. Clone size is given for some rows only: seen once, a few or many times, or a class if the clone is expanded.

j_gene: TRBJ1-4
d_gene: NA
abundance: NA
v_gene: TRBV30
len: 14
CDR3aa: CAWSVGAFNEKLFF
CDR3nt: TGTGCCTGGAGTGTAGGAGCGTTTAATGAAAAACTGTTTTTT

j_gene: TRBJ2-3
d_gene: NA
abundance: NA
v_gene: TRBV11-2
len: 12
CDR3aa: CASSPPFGAQYF
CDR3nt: TGTGCCAGCAGCCCTCCTTTTGGAGCGCAGTATTTT

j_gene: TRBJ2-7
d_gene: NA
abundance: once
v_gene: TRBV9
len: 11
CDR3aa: CASSPPGNGYF
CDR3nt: TGTGCCAGCAGCCCCCCCGGGAACGGGTACTTC

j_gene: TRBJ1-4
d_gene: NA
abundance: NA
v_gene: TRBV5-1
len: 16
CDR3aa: CASSFGRGGTNEKLFF
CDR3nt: TGCGCCAGCAGCTTCGGACGAGGGGGAACTAATGAAAAACTGTTTTTT

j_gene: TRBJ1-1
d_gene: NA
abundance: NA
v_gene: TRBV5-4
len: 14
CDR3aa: CASSLPGGNTEAFF
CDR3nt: TGTGCCAGCAGCTTGCCCGGGGGGAACACTGAAGCTTTCTTT

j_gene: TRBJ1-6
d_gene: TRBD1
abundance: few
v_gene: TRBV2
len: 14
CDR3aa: CATRWGQGNSPLHF
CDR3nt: TGTGCAACCCGATGGGGACAGGGGAATTCACCCCTCCACTTT

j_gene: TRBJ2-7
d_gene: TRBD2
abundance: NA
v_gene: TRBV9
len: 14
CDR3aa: CASSTWGGLNEQYF
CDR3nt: TGTGCCAGCAGTACCTGGGGGGGATTGAACGAGCAGTACTTC

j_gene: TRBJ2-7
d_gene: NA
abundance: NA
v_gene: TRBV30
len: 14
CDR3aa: CAWSVSGASDEQYF
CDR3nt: TGTGCCTGGAGTGTAAGTGGGGCGTCGGACGAGCAGTACTTC

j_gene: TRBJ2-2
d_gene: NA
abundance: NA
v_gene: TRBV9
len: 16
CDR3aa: CASSVVPRGNTGELFF
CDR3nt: TGTGCCAGCAGCGTAGTTCCGCGGGGAAACACCGGGGAGCTGTTTTTT

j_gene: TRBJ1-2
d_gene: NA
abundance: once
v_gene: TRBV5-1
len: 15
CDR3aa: CASSLVPDWREGYTF
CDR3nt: TGCGCCAGCAGCTTGGTTCCGGACTGGCGAGAAGGCTACACCTTC

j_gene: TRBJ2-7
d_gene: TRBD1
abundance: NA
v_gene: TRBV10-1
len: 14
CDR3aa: CASNPGQGTREQYF
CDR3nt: TGCGCCAGCAACCCGGGACAGGGGACTCGGGAGCAGTACTTC

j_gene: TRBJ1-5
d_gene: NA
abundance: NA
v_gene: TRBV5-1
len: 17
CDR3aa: CASSLRPRGTGNQPQHF
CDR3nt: TGCGCCAGCAGCCTTCGTCCTAGGGGGACCGGCAATCAGCCCCAGCATTTT

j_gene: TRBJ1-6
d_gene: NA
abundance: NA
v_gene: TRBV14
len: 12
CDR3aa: CASSLPSTPLHF
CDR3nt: TGTGCCAGCAGCCTCCCGAGTACACCCCTCCACTTT

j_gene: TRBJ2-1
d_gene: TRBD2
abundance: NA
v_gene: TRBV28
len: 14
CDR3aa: CASISSGAYNEQFF
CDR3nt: TGTGCCAGCATCAGTAGCGGGGCCTACAATGAGCAGTTCTTC

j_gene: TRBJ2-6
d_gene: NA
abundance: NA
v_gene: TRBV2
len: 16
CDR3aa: CASKVGAEGEANVLTF
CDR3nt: TGTGCCAGCAAGGTGGGGGCAGAGGGAGAGGCCAACGTCCTGACTTTC

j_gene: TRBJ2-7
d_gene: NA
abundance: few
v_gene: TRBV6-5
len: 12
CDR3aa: CASSQPGDAMYF
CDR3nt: TGTGCCAGCAGTCAGCCAGGGGACGCGATGTACTTC

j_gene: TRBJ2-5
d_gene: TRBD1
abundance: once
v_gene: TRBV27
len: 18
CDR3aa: CASSLAGLRTGKKETQYF
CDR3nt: TGTGCCAGCAGTTTAGCGGGGCTTAGGACAGGGAAAAAAGAGACCCAGTACTTC